This is a list of T cell receptor beta chains from one sample in a study of blood T cells in healthy people across ages. In TCRdb, the 5' RACE reads were re-called with MiXCR into one record per CDR3 protein. The sample lists about 1,400,000 distinct CDR3 sequences, approximately 40% occurring once. Sequencing input: blood. These receptors were obtained from a woman between 18 and 29 years old in good health. CDR3s include the opening cysteine and the closing phenylalanine or tryptophan. D genes are given only for firm matches. Size is stated for part of the rows, as once, few or many counts, or as a class when the clone is expanded.

TRBJ2-7 | 14 | - | TRBV5-5 | - | TGTGCCAGCAGCTTTGGGAACAGGGACGGCGAGCAGTACTTC | CASSFGNRDGEQYF
TRBJ2-4 | 14 | - | TRBV20-1 | - | TGCAGTGCTAGAGATAATGAAGGGGCAAACATTCAGTACTTC | CSARDNEGANIQYF
TRBJ1-6 | 14 | once | TRBV20-1 | - | TGCAGTGCTAGGGATGGGACGGGGAATTCACCCCTCCACTTT | CSARDGTGNSPLHF
TRBJ2-5 | 15 | - | TRBV6-5 | - | TGTGCCAGCAGTTACGGGCTAGCGCCCCCAGAGACCCAGTACTTC | CASSYGLAPPETQYF
TRBJ1-4 | 16 | - | TRBV27 | - | TGTGCCAGCAGTTTAAACCCGGACTCGCCTGGGGAAAAACTGTTTTTT | CASSLNPDSPGEKLFF
TRBJ2-3 | 14 | - | TRBV12-3/TRBV12-4 | - | TGTGCCAGCAGTGTGGGTGTGAGTCAGTTGGCGCAGTATTTT | CASSVGVSQLAQYF
TRBJ1-5 | 16 | few | TRBV21-1 | - | TGTGCCAGCAGCAAAGCTGGGGGCTATAGCAATCAGCCCCAGCATTTT | CASSKAGGYSNQPQHF
TRBJ2-3 | 18 | - | TRBV2 | TRBD2 | TGTGCCAGCAGTACCGGGACTAGCGGACCTTATATACCAGATACGCAGTATTTT | CASSTGTSGPYIPDTQYF
TRBJ1-6 | 17 | - | TRBV20-1 | - | TGCAGTGCTAGACCAGGGACCGGGGGGTCCTATAATTCACCCCTCCACTTT | CSARPGTGGSYNSPLHF
TRBJ1-2 | 12 | many | TRBV6-6 | - | TGTGCCTCCCGAACGACAAACTATGGCTACACCTTC | CASRTTNYGYTF
TRBJ1-2 | 16 | few | TRBV7-9 | - | TGTGCCAGCAGCTTAGGTAGAGGATCGGCAGGGGATGGCTACACCTTC | CASSLGRGSAGDGYTF
TRBJ1-2 | 15 | - | TRBV7-9 | TRBD1 | TGTGCCAGCAGCCTACGACAGGGGTCATGGTATGGCTACACCTTC | CASSLRQGSWYGYTF
TRBJ2-7 | 16 | - | TRBV3-1 | - | TGTGCCAGCAGGCTATTGGGCTCGGGGGTAGGGAATGAGCAGTACTTC | CASRLLGSGVGNEQYF
TRBJ1-5 | 15 | - | TRBV5-5 | - | TGTGCCAGCAGCTTGGTCGTTTCATTGGGACAGCCCCAGCATTTT | CASSLVVSLGQPQHF
TRBJ2-6 | 15 | - | TRBV5-1 | - | TGCGCCAGCAGCTTGGATGGGGCTGGGGCCAACGTCCTGACTTTC | CASSLDGAGANVLTF
TRBJ2-6 | 15 | few | TRBV30 | - | TGTGCCTGGAGTGTAGGGGGGTCGGGGGCCAACGTCCTGACTTTC | CAWSVGGSGANVLTF
TRBJ1-2 | 15 | few | TRBV6-2/TRBV6-3 | TRBD1 | TGTGCCAGCAGTTCCCGGACAGGGAGTGGAAGGGGCTACACCTTC | CASSSRTGSGRGYTF
TRBJ2-5 | 11 | - | TRBV6-5 | - | TGTGCCAGGGGGGGAAGCGAGACCCAGTACTTC | CARGGSETQYF
TRBJ2-3 | 20 | - | TRBV4-2 | TRBD2 | TGTGCCAGCAGCCAAAGACACCTGGCGGGAGGGGCCCTTAGCACAGATACGCAGTATTTT | CASSQRHLAGGALSTDTQYF
TRBJ2-7 | 15 | - | TRBV6-5 | - | TGTGCCAGCAGTGAAAGCTGGGACGCTTCCTACGAGCAGTACTTC | CASSESWDASYEQYF
TRBJ2-2 | 15 | - | TRBV7-2 | TRBD2 | TGTGCCAGCACCCTAGGAGTAGCGGGAGTCGGGGAGCTGTTTTTT | CASTLGVAGVGELFF
TRBJ2-5 | 16 | many | TRBV6-2/TRBV6-3 | - | TGTGCCAGCAGCTCCCCCCTAGTGGGTTCGATGGAGACCCAGTACTTC | CASSSPLVGSMETQYF
TRBJ2-1 | 13 | - | TRBV20-1 | - | TGCAGTGCTAGTCAGGGAGCTAAGTATGAGCAGTTCTTC | CSASQGAKYEQFF
TRBJ2-3 | 17 | few | TRBV4-1 | TRBD1 | TGCGCCAGCAGCCAAGACCAACAGGGGGCTGGCACAGATACGCAGTATTTT | CASSQDQQGAGTDTQYF
TRBJ2-5 | 16 | - | TRBV4-1 | TRBD1 | TGCGCCAGCAGCCAAGCAGTCCAGGGGGCCCACAATGAGCAGTACTTC | CASSQAVQGAHNEQYF
TRBJ2-7 | 14 | - | TRBV4-2 | TRBD1 | TGTGCCAGCAGCCGGGACAGGACGATTTACGAGCAGTACTTC | CASSRDRTIYEQYF
TRBJ2-1 | 13 | - | TRBV18 | - | TGTGCCAGCGTACGGCAGGGTGTGAATGAGCAGTTCTTC | CASVRQGVNEQFF
TRBJ2-7 | 16 | few | TRBV5-1 | - | TGCGCCAGCAGCTTGGACGGGTCCGGGGGCGAATACGAGCAGTACTTC | CASSLDGSGGEYEQYF
TRBJ2-1 | 8 | - | TRBV12-5 | - | TGTGCTAGTGGCCAGCAGTTCTTC | CASGQQFF
TRBJ1-1 | 15 | few | TRBV10-3 | - | TGTGCCATCAGGCCAACATCGACCCTATACACTGAAGCTTTCTTT | CAIRPTSTLYTEAFF
TRBJ2-3 | 15 | - | TRBV6-2/TRBV6-3 | TRBD2 | TGTGCCAGCAAACTAGCGGGGGCCGTTGCAGATACGCAGTATTTT | CASKLAGAVADTQYF
TRBJ1-2 | 14 | - | TRBV9 | - | TGTGCCAGCAGTGCCCCGAGTCAGGACTATGGCTACACCTTC | CASSAPSQDYGYTF
TRBJ1-2 | 15 | few | TRBV20-1 | TRBD1 | TGCAGTGCTAGTCCCGGACAGGGGGCCAACTATGGCTACACCTTC | CSASPGQGANYGYTF
TRBJ2-1 | 16 | - | TRBV14 | - | TGTGCCAGCAGCCAAGATTACGATTTCTCCTACAATGAGCAGTTCTTC | CASSQDYDFSYNEQFF
TRBJ1-2 | 13 | few | TRBV6-5 | TRBD1 | TGTGCCAGCAGCCTGAACAGGGGAGGAGGCTACACCTTC | CASSLNRGGGYTF
TRBJ2-5 | 13 | few | TRBV20-1 | TRBD2 | TGCAGTGCTACCCGGGGGGGGGCAGAGACCCAGTACTTC | CSATRGGAETQYF
TRBJ2-7 | 18 | few | TRBV7-2 | TRBD2 | TGTGCCAGCAGCTTAGTTCAGGCTAGCGGGACCTCCCTTTACGAGCAGTACTTC | CASSLVQASGTSLYEQYF
TRBJ2-5 | 14 | few | TRBV5-1 | - | TGCGCCAGCAGCTTGGAGGGGATCGAAGAGACCCAGTACTTC | CASSLEGIEETQYF
TRBJ1-1 | 15 | few | TRBV15 | - | TGTGCCACCAGCAGAGACGCTATACAGACCACTGAAGCTTTCTTT | CATSRDAIQTTEAFF
TRBJ2-5 | 16 | many | TRBV7-9 | - | TGTGCCAGCAGCTTAGACCTGGGGGGATCGAGGAATGAGCAGTACTTC | CASSLDLGGSRNEQYF
TRBJ1-1 | 12 | - | TRBV29-1 | - | TGCAGCTCTGGACAGATGGGCACTGAAGCTTTCTTT | CSSGQMGTEAFF
TRBJ2-3 | 12 | - | TRBV6-1 | - | TGTGCCAGCAGTGAAAATGCAGATACGCAGTATTTT | CASSENADTQYF
TRBJ2-5 | 13 | few | TRBV20-1 | - | TGCAGTGCTAGACATGAGTGGGGAGAGACCCAGTACTTC | CSARHEWGETQYF
TRBJ2-7 | 14 | - | TRBV20-1 | - | TGCAGTGCTAGCCGGGACGGCGGGTCCTACGAGCAGTACTTC | CSASRDGGSYEQYF
TRBJ2-1 | 15 | - | TRBV20-1 | TRBD2 | TGCAGTGCTAGGGTCTTAGCGGGAGGGCTAAATGAGCAGTTCTTC | CSARVLAGGLNEQFF
TRBJ2-3 | 21 | few | TRBV5-1 | TRBD2 | TGCGCCAGCAGCTTGGCCAGGTTGGACAGGACGACTAGCGGGAACACAGATACGCAGTATTTT | CASSLARLDRTTSGNTDTQYF
TRBJ2-2 | 18 | few | TRBV11-2 | TRBD2 | TGTGCCAGCAGCCCCCGGACTAGCGGGAGTCAGGGCACCGGGGAGCTGTTTTTT | CASSPRTSGSQGTGELFF
TRBJ2-7 | 14 | once | TRBV10-2 | - | TGCGCCAGCAGTGTACAACCAAAACCCTACGAGCAGTACTTC | CASSVQPKPYEQYF
TRBJ2-1 | 19 | - | TRBV12-3/TRBV12-4 | TRBD2 | TGTGCCAGCAGTTTGAGCATAGGGACTAGCGGCCGCTCCTACAATGAGCAGTTCTTC | CASSLSIGTSGRSYNEQFF
TRBJ1-6 | 17 | - | TRBV4-2 | TRBD1 | TGTGCCAGCAGCCGAGAATCCGACAGGGCCTATAATTCACCCCTCCACTTT | CASSRESDRAYNSPLHF
TRBJ2-1 | 14 | - | TRBV20-1 | - | TGCAGTTCAGCCCCCATTCTTGCGGGCAATGAGCAGTTCTTC | CSSAPILAGNEQFF
TRBJ2-2 | 18 | - | TRBV5-1 | TRBD1 | TGCGCCAGCAGCCCAGTCCCGGGACAGGGACCGGACACCGGGGAGCTGTTTTTT | CASSPVPGQGPDTGELFF
TRBJ2-2 | 16 | - | TRBV4-1 | - | TGCGCCAGCAGCCAGGGGGCAGGGGGGGACACCGGGGAGCTGTTTTTT | CASSQGAGGDTGELFF
TRBJ2-1 | 16 | - | TRBV28 | TRBD1 | TGTGCCAGCAGTTTAGGTGGACAGGGGGCTTACTATGAGCAGTTCTTC | CASSLGGQGAYYEQFF
TRBJ2-3 | 17 | - | TRBV27 | TRBD1 | TGTGCCAGCAGTCCACCCTGGGGGACAGGGTCCACAGATACGCAGTATTTT | CASSPPWGTGSTDTQYF
TRBJ1-2 | 14 | few | TRBV7-2 | - | TGTGCCAGCAGCACCCCAATGGAGGGGGATGGCTACACCTTC | CASSTPMEGDGYTF
TRBJ2-3 | 15 | many | TRBV6-4 | TRBD2 | TGTGCCAGCAGTGAGACTAGCGGGGGCACAGATACGCAGTATTTT | CASSETSGGTDTQYF
TRBJ2-7 | 16 | - | TRBV6-6 | TRBD1 | TGTGCCAGCAGTTACCCCACCGGGACAGGGGGCTACGAGCAGTACTTC | CASSYPTGTGGYEQYF
TRBJ2-2 | 17 | few | TRBV7-2 | - | TGTGCCAGCAGCTTAGCGGCCCCGGCATACTTAACCGGGGAGCTGTTTTTT | CASSLAAPAYLTGELFF